A selection of T cell receptor beta chains follows, all from one sample in a study of CD8 T cells in ankylosing spondylitis. MiXCR, run by TCRdb on the 5' RACE reads, gives a single entry per CDR3 protein. The table has some 800,000 distinct CDR3 sequences, about 10% seen once. The specimen sequenced was blood, either unsorted or a sorted T cell fraction (not recorded which). The receptors come from a male donor with ankylosing spondylitis. Both conserved end residues are part of each CDR3. The D gene is left open where the match is weak. For some rows the clone size is stated as once, few or many, or as a class when expanded; others skip it.

D	size	V	J	DNA	CDR3
NA	NA	TRBV7-6	TRBJ2-3	TGTGCCAGCAGCAAAAGCGGTAGCACAGATACGCAGTATTTT	CASSKSGSTDTQYF
TRBD1	NA	TRBV20-1	TRBJ2-2	TGCAGTGCTATCGTACAGGGGCGTACCGGGGAGCTGTTTTTT	CSAIVQGRTGELFF
NA	many	TRBV20-1	TRBJ2-1	TGCAGGCCGATCGGGGGAAGCTCCTACAATGAGCAGTTCTTC	CRPIGGSSYNEQFF
NA	NA	TRBV5-1	TRBJ2-1	TGCGCCAGCAGCTTGGACCCACTCGCGGGAAAGCAGTTCTTC	CASSLDPLAGKQFF
NA	many	TRBV9	TRBJ2-2	TGTGCCAGCAGCGTACAGGGGACCGGGGAGCTGTTTTTT	CASSVQGTGELFF
TRBD1	few	TRBV25-1	TRBJ2-3	TGTGCCAGCAGTGATGACAGGGGCTATGCAGATACGCAGTATTTT	CASSDDRGYADTQYF
TRBD1	NA	TRBV6-1	TRBJ1-6	TGTGCCACCAAAGACAGGGGACATTCACCCCTCCACTTT	CATKDRGHSPLHF
NA	NA	TRBV15	TRBJ1-1	TGTGCCACCAGCAGAGATGGAAGAAGCACTGAAGCTTTCTTT	CATSRDGRSTEAFF
NA	many	TRBV5-1	TRBJ1-4	TGCGCCAGCAGCTTGGAGGCAGGCCTCTTTGAAAAACTGTTTTTT	CASSLEAGLFEKLFF
NA	NA	TRBV24-1	TRBJ1-1	TGTGCCACCAGTCCCACAGGGCTGAGAACTGAAGCTTTCTTT	CATSPTGLRTEAFF
NA	NA	TRBV20-1	TRBJ1-5	TGCAGTGCTAGACGCACAAGTAGCAATCAGCCCCAGCATTTT	CSARRTSSNQPQHF
TRBD1	NA	TRBV29-1	TRBJ1-1	TGCAGCGTTGGGACAGGGGCTCCTGAAGCTTTCTTT	CSVGTGAPEAFF
NA	NA	TRBV6-1	TRBJ1-1	TGTGCCAGCAGTGAACGGGGTGGAGACACTGAAGCTTTCTTT	CASSERGGDTEAFF
NA	few	TRBV20-1	TRBJ2-5	TGCAGTGCTGTCAACCGATTGCAGGGGAATAGGGAGACCCAGTACTTC	CSAVNRLQGNRETQYF
NA	few	TRBV10-3	TRBJ2-7	TGTGCCATCAGTGATCGGGCTCTTCTCTCCTACGAGCAGTACTTC	CAISDRALLSYEQYF
NA	few	TRBV10-3	TRBJ1-5	TGTGCCATCAGTGCAGCTGGGGGGCAGCCCCAGCATTTT	CAISAAGGQPQHF
NA	NA	TRBV5-1	TRBJ1-4	TGCGCCAGCAGTTATGGGGACCTGGGGGAAAAACTGTTTTTT	CASSYGDLGEKLFF
NA	medium-sized	TRBV20-1	TRBJ2-3	TGCAGTGCTAGAGACTGGGGCCCAGATACGCAGTATTTT	CSARDWGPDTQYF
NA	few	TRBV4-1	TRBJ2-3	TGCGCCAGCAGCCAAGATGGGGGTCAGGGAAGGACAGATACGCAGTATTTT	CASSQDGGQGRTDTQYF
NA	few	TRBV7-6	TRBJ2-1	TGTGCCAGCAGCTTAAGGGACATGAGTGATGAGCAGTTCTTC	CASSLRDMSDEQFF
TRBD1	many	TRBV4-3	TRBJ2-1	TGCGCCAGCAGCCAGAGAACAGGGGTAGCTGAGCAGTTCTTC	CASSQRTGVAEQFF
TRBD2	few	TRBV24-1	TRBJ2-1	TGTGCCACCAGTGAGGCTAGCGGGAGCTACAATGAGCAGTTCTTC	CATSEASGSYNEQFF
NA	NA	TRBV7-3	TRBJ1-2	TGTGCCAGCAGCTTAACCTCCAACTCTGGCTACACCTTC	CASSLTSNSGYTF
TRBD1	many	TRBV29-1	TRBJ1-5	TGCAGCGCCCAAGGACAGGGCAATCAGCCCCAGCATTTT	CSAQGQGNQPQHF
TRBD1	many	TRBV7-9	TRBJ2-3	TGTGCCAGCAGCCGACGGACAGGGAAGGTCCCAGATACGCAGTATTTT	CASSRRTGKVPDTQYF
NA	many	TRBV6-2/TRBV6-3	TRBJ2-7	TGTGCCAGCTCACGAACCGGGACGAGCTACGAGCAGTACTTC	CASSRTGTSYEQYF
NA	many	TRBV7-2	TRBJ1-1	TGTGCCAGCAGCTTAAGGATGAACACTGAAGCTTTCTTT	CASSLRMNTEAFF
TRBD1	many	TRBV12-3/TRBV12-4	TRBJ2-7	TGTGCCAGCTCCCACGACAGGGTCGGGCTCTACGAGCAGTACTTC	CASSHDRVGLYEQYF
NA	few	TRBV27	TRBJ2-7	TGTGCCAGCAGTCCAAGACAGTTTTCATCCTACGAGCAGTACTTC	CASSPRQFSSYEQYF
NA	NA	TRBV11-2	TRBJ2-2	TGTGCCAGCAGCTTAGGCGGCGCGGGACCCGGGGAGCTGTTTTTT	CASSLGGAGPGELFF
TRBD1	few	TRBV20-1	TRBJ1-5	TGCAGTGCTAGGGACAGGGGAGGCGGCAATCAGCCCCAGCATTTT	CSARDRGGGNQPQHF
NA	NA	TRBV12-3/TRBV12-4	TRBJ2-1	TGTGCCAGCAGTTTAGCCCCCTTCGATGAGCAGTTCTTC	CASSLAPFDEQFF
TRBD1	NA	TRBV18	TRBJ1-2	TGTGCCAGCTCACCACCGTTGCAGGGGGCATATACTAACTATGGCTACACCTTC	CASSPPLQGAYTNYGYTF
NA	NA	TRBV10-3	TRBJ1-4	TGTGCCCCCTCCGAGCCGGAAAGGACTAATGAAAAACTGTTTTTT	CAPSEPERTNEKLFF
TRBD2	few	TRBV7-2	TRBJ2-1	TGTGCCAGCAGCTTAGCGCCCACTGGCGGGGGGGATGAGCAGTTCTTC	CASSLAPTGGGDEQFF
NA	NA	TRBV18	TRBJ2-5	TGTGCCAGCTCTCAAATAGCGGAGCAAGAGACCCAGTACTTC	CASSQIAEQETQYF
TRBD1	NA	TRBV6-5	TRBJ1-5	TGTGCCAGCAGTTACTCGATGGGGACAGGGGGGTATCAGCCCCAGCATTTT	CASSYSMGTGGYQPQHF
TRBD1	many	TRBV2	TRBJ2-7	TGTGCCAGCAGTTTCGGACAGGTCTACGAGCAGTACTTC	CASSFGQVYEQYF
NA	few	TRBV5-6	TRBJ2-3	TGTGCCAGCAGCTTTCGGCCAGGGGCGACACGGGGTACGCAGTATTTT	CASSFRPGATRGTQYF